The 21 T cell receptor beta chains below all came from one sample that was sequenced in a study of T-cell reconstitution after alpha-beta-depleted transplantation in children. TCRbeta library preparation incorporated unique molecular identifiers. TCRdb re-derived calls from the PCR reads in MiXCR, one entry per CDR3 protein. Of 200,000 to 300,000 distinct CDR3 sequences listed, over 20% were seen once; the top ten hold roughly 2.7%. This material consisted of PBMCs, taken before TCRalphabeta/CD19-depleted stem cell transplant. These receptor sequences come from a girl aged 2 to 9 with Fanconi anemia, due to receive a stem cell transplant.

As for this clonotype: The conserved phenylalanine or tryptophan normally closing the CDR3 is absent here, so this likely arose from a read error. This chain links TRBV19 with TRBJ2-7, with a tentative D call TRBD1 (5 bases). The CDR3 totals 14 residues. V was clipped by 4 bases and J by 7 bases, with 17 bases between them. Per germline, CDR1 LNHDA and CDR2 SQIVND (reference sequence). In DNA form, the CDR3 reads TGTGCCAGTAGTACGCATACAGGTATCCGAGAGCAGTACCTC. The encoded protein is CASSTHTGIREQYL.

The chain is built from TRBV5-1 and TRBJ1-2, with D perhaps TRBD1 (5 bases). V lost 5 bases and J 3 bases, leaving 11 bases between the germline ends. This CDR3 spans 13 amino acids. CDR1 SGHRS and CDR2 YFSETQ come from the germline V gene. CDR3 nucleotides: TGCGCCAGCAGTAGGGGCAGCGACTATGGCTACACCTTC. It specifies CASSRGSDYGYTF.

This clonotype was seen ten or more times. The chain combines TRBV20-1 with TRBJ1-1, with D possibly being TRBD1 (5 bases). This CDR3 comprises 16 residues. V was trimmed by 0 bases and J by 2 bases, leaving 16 bases between them. The V gene's germline CDR1 is DFQATT and CDR2 SNEGSKA (reference sequence). CDR3 region: CSARDLGGWINTEAFF. The DNA for the CDR3 is TGCAGTGCTAGAGATCTGGGGGGGTGGATAAACACTGAAGCTTTCTTT.

Only a few counts were recorded for this clonotype. This chain connects TRBV28 to TRBJ2-7; D unclear. The CDR3 consists of 11 residues. Germline assignment: CDR1 MDHEN and CDR2 SYDVKM. Trimming left V 5 bases short and J 4 bases short, with 6 bases between. The CDR3 region has the DNA TGTGCCAGCAGTCCCCGGTACGAGCAGTACTTC. This codes for CASSPRYEQYF. Together with reference TRBV28 and TRBJ2-7, the CDR3 gives the full variable domain: DVKVTQSSRYLVKRTGEKVFLECVQDMDHENMFWYRQDPGLGLRLIYFSYDVKMKEKGDIPEGYSVSREKKERFSLILESASTNQTSMYLCASSPRYEQYFGPGTRLTVT.

Ten or more counts support this clonotype. This chain uses TRBV20-1 with TRBJ2-5; 10 positions match TRBD1. V gave up 0 bases and J gave up 5 bases; unmatched junction bases: 12. The CDR3 spans 17 residues. Germline CDR1 DFQATT, CDR2 SNEGSKA (reference sequence). The CDR3 region is CSARDLPGQGPMETQYF. As DNA, the CDR3 is TGCAGTGCTAGAGATCTCCCGGGACAGGGGCCTATGGAGACCCAGTACTTC.

CDR3 in amino acids: CASIIGDITNNEQFF. CDR3 DNA: TGTGCCAGCATAATAGGGGATATTACGAACAATGAGCAGTTCTTC. This chain uses TRBV5-5 with TRBJ2-1, with a possible D match to TRBD1 (5 bases). From germline, CDR1 is SGHKS and CDR2 YYEKEE (reference sequence). There are 15 residues in the CDR3. The V and J ends lost 6 bases and 5 bases respectively, with 18 bases between them.

Turning to this clonotype: This could be a read error, since a much larger clone is one nucleotide away. The chain joins TRBV6-1 to TRBJ2-4; possibly TRBD1 for D (5 bases). Germline V gene data show CDR1 as MNHNS and CDR2 as SASEGT. V gave up 5 bases and J gave up 0 bases, with 26 bases separating them. CDR3 length equals 20 residues. The CDR3 loop is CASSRTLQDAGLQAKNIQYF. The CDR3 DNA sequence: TGTGCCAGCAGTCGAACCTTACAGGATGCCGGGTTACAAGCCAAAAACATTCAGTACTTC.

This clonotype has only one observation. The CDR3 bases are TGCAGTGCTTTCAGGGACATCCAAGAGACCCAGTACTTC. Its protein product is CSAFRDIQETQYF. The chain has TRBV20-1 and TRBJ2-5, with D tentatively TRBD1 (6 bases). The CDR3 has 13 amino acids. V gave up 5 bases and J gave up 1 base, with 11 bases separating them. Germline CDR1 and CDR2: DFQATT and SNEGSKA (reference sequence).

This clonotype was seen many times. This sequence joins TRBV28 and TRBJ2-7; 8 bases agree with TRBD1. The V gene end was trimmed by 3 bases and the J gene end by 0 bases; junction bases not matched to a gene: 7. The CDR3 is 16 residues long. Germline loops: CDR1 MDHEN, CDR2 SYDVKM. The CDR3 coding sequence is TGTGCCAGCAGTTTGGGGTGGGACAGGCGCTCCTACGAGCAGTACTTC. Its translation: CASSLGWDRRSYEQYF.

The chain links TRBV29-1 to TRBJ2-3; D is unresolved. With 3 bases removed from V and 3 bases from J, the gap between germline ends came to 13 bases. CDR3 size: 14 residues. The germline V gene encodes CDR1 SQVTM and CDR2 ANQGSEA. CDR3 region: CSVDPAHGTDTQYF. The CDR3, as DNA: TGCAGCGTTGACCCGGCGCATGGAACAGATACGCAGTATTTT.

The rearrangement links TRBV7-2 to TRBJ1-1, with 7 bases lining up with TRBD1. In germline, CDR1 is SGHTA, CDR2 FQGNSA. The CDR3 sequence is 14 residues long. The V gene end was trimmed by 3 bases and the J gene end by 5 bases; junction bases not matched to a gene: 6. The CDR3 loop reads CASSFLTGWTEAFF. The CDR3 DNA sequence: TGTGCCAGCAGCTTCCTGACAGGGTGGACTGAAGCTTTCTTT.

The chain links TRBV5-1 to TRBJ2-7, with D perhaps matching TRBD2 (6 bases). This CDR3 is 14 amino acids long. The germline V and J ends were trimmed by 4 bases and 2 bases, with 13 bases remaining between them. Germline CDR1 and CDR2: SGHRS and YFSETQ. The DNA for the CDR3 is TGCGCCAGCAGCCACCCGGGACTTACCTACGAGCAGTACTTC. It codes for CASSHPGLTYEQYF.

This clonotype was observed a single time. The chain recombines TRBV7-9 with TRBJ2-1; TRBD2 aligns across 10 bases. Germline CDR1 SEHNR, CDR2 FQNEAQ (reference sequence). The ends lost 6 bases at V and 6 bases at J; junction bases unmatched: 11. The CDR3 has 16 residues. The CDR3: CASRPPLAGRPNEQFF. The CDR3 coding sequence is TGTGCCAGCAGACCCCCACTAGCGGGAAGACCCAATGAGCAGTTCTTC.

At least ten counts were recorded for this clonotype. The chain recombines TRBV4-1 with TRBJ2-1; D gene unclear. The CDR3 length is 17 residues. Trimming took 0 bases from V and 0 from J, leaving 12 bases between them. CDR1 is MGHRA, CDR2 YSYEKL, per germline. This chain's CDR3 is CASSQDQSQSSYNEQFF. The CDR3 DNA follows: TGCGCCAGCAGCCAAGATCAGAGTCAAAGCTCCTACAATGAGCAGTTCTTC.

This rearrangement joins TRBV18 to TRBJ2-7; the match to TRBD1 covers 9 bases. This CDR3 has 15 amino acids. Germline V gives CDR1 KGHSH, CDR2 LQKENI. V gave up 2 bases and J gave up 1 base; unmatched junction bases: 3. CDR3: CASSPNRGPSYEQYF. In nucleotides, the CDR3 is TGTGCCAGCTCACCAAACAGGGGGCCTTCCTACGAGCAGTACTTC.

In DNA form, the CDR3 reads TGTGCCAGCAGTTACCGGACAGGGAAGAACTACGAGCAGTACTTC. Encoded protein: CASSYRTGKNYEQYF. This chain joins TRBV6-2 or TRBV6-3 and TRBJ2-7; 8 nucleotides line up with TRBD1. This CDR3 is built from 15 residues. In germline, CDR1 is MNHEY, CDR2 SVGEGT. V shed 2 bases and J 3 bases; nucleotides not matched to a gene: 6.

This clonotype has a handful of counts. This chain connects TRBV20-1 to TRBJ2-7; no firm D call. CDR3 length: 12 amino acids. V was trimmed by 3 bases and J by 4 bases, leaving 10 bases between them. CDR1 and CDR2 (germline): DFQATT, SNEGSKA (reference sequence). The CDR3 DNA is TGCAGTGCTAGTCCTCACGTGTACGAGCAGTACTTC. It specifies CSASPHVYEQYF.

In its sample, this clonotype was seen once. CDR3 protein: CASTGTIHTGELFF. The CDR3 DNA follows: TGTGCCAGCACTGGGACTATACACACCGGGGAGCTGTTTTTT. This rearrangement joins TRBV28 to TRBJ2-2; 7 bases fit TRBD2. Germline lookup yields CDR1 MDHEN and CDR2 SYDVKM. This CDR3 is 14 amino acids long. V shed 7 bases, J shed 3 bases, and the junction held 5 bases outside the gene matches.

This clonotype appeared many times. The junction and the germline gene differ at one end; a read error may be behind it. The chain joins TRBV28 to TRBJ2-1; D ambiguous. The CDR3 loop spans 13 amino acids. Germline V gene sequence: CDR1 MDHEN, CDR2 SYDVKM. The CDR3 reads CASGLVPYNEQFF. The CDR3 nucleotides are TGTGCCAGCGGTTTAGTTCCCTACAATGAGCAGTTCTTC. The whole variable domain, filled in from reference TRBV28 and TRBJ2-1, reads DVKVTQSSRYLVKRTGEKVFLECVQDMDHENMFWYRQDPGLGLRLIYFSYDVKMKEKGDIPEGYSVSREKKERFSLILESASTNQTSMYLCASGLVPYNEQFFGPGTRLTVL.

This clonotype was observed at least ten times. This chain uses TRBV20-1 with TRBJ2-1; 8 bases agree with TRBD2. The CDR3 length is 13 residues. Per germline, CDR1 DFQATT and CDR2 SNEGSKA (reference sequence). J gave up 5 bases and V 5 bases, and 5 bases lay outside the gene matches. The CDR3: CSAFRGGHNEQFF. In DNA, the CDR3 is TGCAGTGCTTTCCGGGGGGGCCACAATGAGCAGTTCTTC.

The chain recombines TRBV20-1 with TRBJ1-6; 8 positions agree with TRBD1. This CDR3 is 16 amino acids long. Germline V gene data show CDR1 as DFQATT and CDR2 as SNEGSKA (reference sequence). V shed 5 bases and J 0 bases; nucleotides not matched to a gene: 6. The CDR3 loop reads CSAPRDRSSYNSPLHF. Written as DNA, the CDR3 is TGCAGTGCTCCCCGGGACAGGAGCTCCTATAATTCACCCCTCCACTTT.